The 13 T cell receptor beta chains in this list originate from one sample, sequenced in a study of T cell responses to AZD1222 COVID-19 vaccine. The data were produced by immunoSEQ multiplex PCR, yet TCRdb's version contains in-frame clones alone and is incomplete. The sample lists roughly 55,000 clones, about 85% occurring once. This sample comprised peripheral blood, obtained on day 0 of AZD1222 vaccination. These receptors were obtained from an adult in good health.

The chain links TRBV2 to TRBJ1-1; the D is unclear. Germline loops: CDR1 SNHLY, CDR2 FYNNEI. CDR3 size: 11 residues. Deletions cut 1 base from V and 7 bases from J, with 4 bases between. CDR3 sequence (DNA): TGTGCCAGCAGTGAAGTATATGAAGCTTTCTTT. Protein sequence: CASSEVYEAFF.

CDR3: CATSQTTGRSYNEQFF. The CDR3 region has the DNA TGTGCCACCAGTCAGACCACTGGTAGATCCTACAATGAGCAGTTCTTC. This chain links TRBV24-1 with TRBJ2-1, with D unresolved. V shed 6 bases and J shed 1 base, with 15 bases lying between them. The CDR3 extends over 16 amino acids. Germline V gene data show CDR1 as KGHDR and CDR2 as SFDVKD.

The chain carries TRBV4-2 and TRBJ2-7; 7 bases fit TRBD1. With V trimmed by 3 bases and J by 3 bases, 8 bases remained unmatched. Per germline, CDR1 LGHNA and CDR2 YNFKEQ. This CDR3 has 15 residues. In DNA form, the CDR3 reads TGTGCCAGCAGCCAGACAGGGTTGGCCGACTACGAGCAGTACTTC. Its translation: CASSQTGLADYEQYF.

This clone occurred once. The CDR3 region is CASSMSRGDNNQPQHF. The CDR3 coding sequence is TGTGCCAGTAGTATGTCCCGAGGAGATAACAATCAGCCCCAGCATTTT. This sequence joins TRBV19 and TRBJ1-5; D remains unclear. CDR1 and CDR2 from the germline V gene are LNHDA and SQIVND (reference sequence). The CDR3 length is 16 residues. Trimming stripped 3 bases from V and 3 bases from J, with 15 bases between. Full variable domain (missing parts from reference TRBV19 and TRBJ1-5): DGGITQSPKYLFRKEGQNVTLSCEQNLNHDAMYWYRQDPGQGLRLIYYSQIVNDFQKGDIAEGYSVSREKKESFPLTVTSAQKNPTAFYLCASSMSRGDNNQPQHFGDGTRLSIL.

The table lists this clone with a count of one. V gene TRBV5-6 combines with J gene TRBJ2-5, with D tentatively TRBD1 (6 bases). The germline gives CDR1 SGHDT, CDR2 YYEEEE. CDR3 length: 15 amino acids. Trimming took 3 bases from V and 2 from J, leaving 14 bases between them. CDR3 loop: CASSSLQGLQETQYF. The CDR3 DNA is TGTGCCAGCAGCTCGTTACAGGGATTACAAGAGACCCAGTACTTC. Using reference TRBV5-6 and TRBJ2-5 for the parts outside the CDR3, the full variable domain is DAGVTQSPTHLIKTRGQQVTLRCSPKSGHDTVSWYQQALGQGPQFIFQYYEEEERQRGNFPDRFSGHQFPNYSSELNVNALLLGDSALYLCASSSLQGLQETQYFGPGTRLLVL.

J is TRBJ1-2 and V is TRBV6-5, with unresolved D. Germline CDR1 and CDR2: MNHEY and SVGAGI. V shed 6 bases and J shed 8 bases, with 22 bases lying between them. This CDR3 contains 15 residues. CDR3 in amino acids: CASSSRGSPLGGYTF. CDR3 nucleotides: TGTGCCAGCAGCTCAAGAGGGTCTCCTCTGGGGGGCTACACCTTC.

The CDR3 spells CASIGQGIEQFF. The DNA for the CDR3 is TGTGCCAGCATCGGACAGGGAATTGAGCAGTTCTTC. The V and J genes are TRBV2 and TRBJ2-1, with 8 bases that match TRBD1. The V gene's germline CDR1 is SNHLY and CDR2 FYNNEI. The J segment lost 9 bases and the V segment lost 7 bases, leaving 5 bases of the junction unmatched. The CDR3 loop spans 12 amino acids.

In its sample, this clone was seen a few times. The chain couples TRBV6-5 to TRBJ2-4; D is unclear. CDR3 length: 15 residues. Germline CDR1 is MNHEY and CDR2 is SVGAGI. Trimming stripped 0 bases from V and 3 bases from J, with 9 bases between. The CDR3 spells CASSYSRWDKNIQYF. The CDR3 DNA follows: TGTGCCAGCAGTTACTCGCGATGGGACAAAAACATTCAGTACTTC.

The V call is TRBV5-1, the J call TRBJ1-1; D gene ambiguous. The V and J ends lost 0 bases and 1 base respectively, with 13 bases between them. The V gene's germline CDR1 is SGHRS and CDR2 YFSETQ. This CDR3 is built from 16 residues. CDR3: CASSLDTIRKNTEAFF. CDR3 DNA: TGCGCCAGCAGCTTGGATACCATTCGGAAGAACACTGAAGCTTTCTTT.

The chain links TRBV6-6 to TRBJ2-7; D might be TRBD1 (5 bases). V was pared by 5 bases and J by 12 bases, with 17 bases between. CDR3 length: 12 amino acids. Per the germline V gene, CDR1 is MNHNY and CDR2 is SVGAGI (reference sequence). CDR3 sequence (DNA): TGTGCCAGCAGTCAACAGGAGAGACTTTCGTACTTC. Its protein is CASSQQERLSYF.

The chain couples TRBV5-5 to TRBJ2-7; D is ambiguous. Germline V gene data show CDR1 as SGHKS and CDR2 as YYEKEE (reference sequence). The V end lost 2 bases, the J end lost 4 bases, and 7 bases lay between the germline ends. This CDR3 spans 12 amino acids. For the CDR3, the DNA is TGTGCCAGCAGCTTAACCGATTACGAGCAGTACTTC. This codes for CASSLTDYEQYF.

The count of this clone is one. The chain has TRBV4-2 and TRBJ2-7, with D perhaps given as TRBD1 or TRBD2 (5 bases each). The CDR3 consists of 15 residues. CDR1 and CDR2 (germline): LGHNA, YNFKEQ. Trimming pared 1 base from V and 1 base from J, leaving 11 bases between. The CDR3 reads CASSQAGRQSYEQYF. The CDR3 DNA follows: TGTGCCAGCAGCCAAGCGGGACGACAGTCCTACGAGCAGTACTTC.

The chain joins TRBV5-1 to TRBJ1-1, with a weak D call TRBD1 (6 bases). Germline V gene lookup returns CDR1 SGHRS and CDR2 YFSETQ. This CDR3 contains 14 residues. Between the trimmed V and J ends, which lost 5 bases and 0 bases, there was a span of 11 bases. The CDR3 loop reads CASRSGQLNTEAFF. CDR3 nucleotides: TGCGCCAGCAGATCTGGACAGCTGAACACTGAAGCTTTCTTT.